This is a list of T cell receptor beta chains from one sample in a study of cytomegalovirus exposure and HLA in healthy donors. Repertoires were generated with immunoSEQ multiplex PCR, while TCRdb's copy carries only in-frame clones and drops some. The data show over 120,000 clones, with roughly 70% seen just once and roughly 4% held by the top ten. Sequencing was carried out using PBMCs. Source of these receptors: a man aged 18 to 29 in good health and CMV-seropositive. Each CDR3 is given with its conserved first and last residue. Fields, in order: CDR3 protein, CDR3 DNA, CDR3 length, D gene, clone size, J gene, V gene. D genes are given only for firm matches. For some rows the clone size is stated as once, few or many, or as a class when expanded; others skip it.

cdr3_aa: CSVEAGADEKLFF; cdr3_nt: TGCAGCGTTGAAGCAGGGGCGGATGAAAAACTGTTTTTT; cdr3_length: 13; d_call: .; clone_size: few; j_call: TRBJ1-4; v_call: TRBV29-1
cdr3_aa: CASSEAVAGAASTDTQYF; cdr3_nt: TGTGCCAGCAGTGAAGCTGTAGCGGGGGCCGCTAGCACAGATACGCAGTATTTT; cdr3_length: 18; d_call: TRBD2; clone_size: .; j_call: TRBJ2-3; v_call: TRBV6-1
cdr3_aa: CASSQDRNDRGHRYGYTF; cdr3_nt: TGCGCCAGCAGCCAAGATAGGAATGACAGGGGACATAGATATGGCTACACCTTC; cdr3_length: 18; d_call: TRBD1; clone_size: .; j_call: TRBJ1-2; v_call: TRBV4-3
cdr3_aa: CASRRFGTSAYNEQFF; cdr3_nt: TGTGCCAGCCGGCGGTTTGGGACTAGCGCCTACAATGAGCAGTTCTTC; cdr3_length: 16; d_call: TRBD2; clone_size: few; j_call: TRBJ2-1; v_call: TRBV27
cdr3_aa: CSVDSAWGEQYF; cdr3_nt: TGCAGCGTTGATAGCGCGTGGGGAGAGCAGTACTTC; cdr3_length: 12; d_call: .; clone_size: .; j_call: TRBJ2-7; v_call: TRBV29-1
cdr3_aa: CAISPQLGYGETQYF; cdr3_nt: TGTGCCATCAGTCCTCAACTCGGGTATGGGGAGACCCAGTACTTC; cdr3_length: 15; d_call: .; clone_size: .; j_call: TRBJ2-5; v_call: TRBV10-3
cdr3_aa: CSVENRLYGYTF; cdr3_nt: TGCAGCGTTGAAAACAGGCTATATGGCTACACCTTC; cdr3_length: 12; d_call: .; clone_size: .; j_call: TRBJ1-2; v_call: TRBV29-1
cdr3_aa: CASSPGGSSTDTQYF; cdr3_nt: TGTGCCAGCAGCCCGGGGGGCTCTAGCACAGATACGCAGTATTTT; cdr3_length: 15; d_call: .; clone_size: .; j_call: TRBJ2-3; v_call: TRBV7-9
cdr3_aa: CAISRTGVEKLFF; cdr3_nt: TGTGCCATCAGTCGGACAGGGGTGGAAAAACTGTTTTTT; cdr3_length: 13; d_call: TRBD1; clone_size: few; j_call: TRBJ1-4; v_call: TRBV10-3
cdr3_aa: CASSLVRGVDNEQFF; cdr3_nt: TGCGCCAGCAGCTTGGTGCGGGGGGTAGACAATGAGCAGTTCTTC; cdr3_length: 15; d_call: TRBD2; clone_size: few; j_call: TRBJ2-1; v_call: TRBV5-1
cdr3_aa: CASSVQGADTEAFF; cdr3_nt: TGTGCCAGCAGCGTACAGGGGGCGGACACTGAAGCTTTCTTT; cdr3_length: 14; d_call: TRBD1; clone_size: .; j_call: TRBJ1-1; v_call: TRBV28
cdr3_aa: CASRGLAMGNEQFF; cdr3_nt: TGCGCCAGCAGGGGACTAGCGATGGGCAATGAGCAGTTCTTC; cdr3_length: 14; d_call: TRBD2; clone_size: .; j_call: TRBJ2-1; v_call: TRBV10-2
cdr3_aa: CASGLVQGWGNTEAFF; cdr3_nt: TGTGCTAGTGGTTTGGTTCAGGGATGGGGGAACACTGAAGCTTTCTTT; cdr3_length: 16; d_call: .; clone_size: once; j_call: TRBJ1-1; v_call: TRBV12-5
cdr3_aa: CASSEEGTGGYEQYF; cdr3_nt: TGTGCCAGCAGTGAAGAGGGGACAGGCGGCTACGAGCAGTACTTC; cdr3_length: 15; d_call: TRBD1; clone_size: few; j_call: TRBJ2-7; v_call: TRBV6-1
cdr3_aa: CASSLQGQAYEQYF; cdr3_nt: TGTGCCAGCAGCTTGCAGGGGCAGGCCTACGAGCAGTACTTC; cdr3_length: 14; d_call: .; clone_size: few; j_call: TRBJ2-7; v_call: TRBV7-9
cdr3_aa: CASSSWGVGQETQYF; cdr3_nt: TGTGCCAGCAGCTCCTGGGGGGTCGGACAAGAGACCCAGTACTTC; cdr3_length: 15; d_call: .; clone_size: .; j_call: TRBJ2-5; v_call: TRBV7-2
cdr3_aa: CASSKAVLAIVPYNEQFF; cdr3_nt: TGTGCCAGCAGCAAAGCAGTGTTAGCGATCGTCCCCTACAATGAGCAGTTCTTC; cdr3_length: 18; d_call: .; clone_size: .; j_call: TRBJ2-1; v_call: TRBV21-1
cdr3_aa: CASSWEAAPRYEQYF; cdr3_nt: TGTGCCAGCAGCTGGGAGGCCGCTCCTAGATACGAGCAGTACTTC; cdr3_length: 15; d_call: .; clone_size: .; j_call: TRBJ2-7; v_call: TRBV11-2
cdr3_aa: CASSLRGETQYF; cdr3_nt: TGTGCCAGCAGCTTAAGGGGGGAGACCCAGTACTTC; cdr3_length: 12; d_call: .; clone_size: .; j_call: TRBJ2-5; v_call: TRBV7-9
cdr3_aa: CATSSYSAGDNEKLFF; cdr3_nt: TGTGCCACCAGCTCCTACTCGGCGGGAGATAATGAAAAACTGTTTTTT; cdr3_length: 16; d_call: .; clone_size: .; j_call: TRBJ1-4; v_call: TRBV15
cdr3_aa: CASSIRPTSGGSYNEQFF; cdr3_nt: TGTGCCAGCAGCATACGGCCGACTAGCGGGGGATCCTACAATGAGCAGTTCTTC; cdr3_length: 18; d_call: TRBD2; clone_size: .; j_call: TRBJ2-1; v_call: TRBV7-6
cdr3_aa: CASSVIDSEQFF; cdr3_nt: TGCGCCAGCAGCGTGATAGACTCCGAGCAGTTCTTC; cdr3_length: 12; d_call: .; clone_size: .; j_call: TRBJ2-1; v_call: TRBV10-2
cdr3_aa: CASGRPGYNQPQHF; cdr3_nt: TGTGCCAGCGGTCGGCCGGGGTACAATCAGCCCCAGCATTTT; cdr3_length: 14; d_call: .; clone_size: once; j_call: TRBJ1-5; v_call: TRBV6-1
cdr3_aa: CASSQDRDRGLGYTF; cdr3_nt: TGTGCCAGCAGCCAAGATAGGGACAGGGGGCTTGGCTACACCTTC; cdr3_length: 15; d_call: TRBD1; clone_size: .; j_call: TRBJ1-2; v_call: TRBV4-2
cdr3_aa: CATGTSGSTDTQYF; cdr3_nt: TGTGCCACCGGGACTAGCGGAAGCACAGATACGCAGTATTTT; cdr3_length: 14; d_call: TRBD2; clone_size: .; j_call: TRBJ2-3; v_call: TRBV5-4
cdr3_aa: CASSEGTMNTEAFF; cdr3_nt: TGTGCCAGCAGTGAGGGCACCATGAACACTGAAGCTTTCTTT; cdr3_length: 14; d_call: .; clone_size: once; j_call: TRBJ1-1; v_call: TRBV6-1
cdr3_aa: CASSPGGRVNYEQYF; cdr3_nt: TGTGCCAGCAGTCCCGGCGGGAGGGTCAACTACGAGCAGTACTTC; cdr3_length: 15; d_call: TRBD2; clone_size: .; j_call: TRBJ2-7; v_call: TRBV11-2
cdr3_aa: CASSPGEGINSATNEKLFF; cdr3_nt: TGTGCCAGCAGCCCCGGAGAGGGCATAAACTCTGCAACTAATGAAAAACTGTTTTTT; cdr3_length: 19; d_call: .; clone_size: .; j_call: TRBJ1-4; v_call: TRBV9
cdr3_aa: CASSLMSGEDTQYF; cdr3_nt: TGCGCCAGCAGCTTGATGTCAGGGGAAGATACGCAGTATTTT; cdr3_length: 14; d_call: .; clone_size: .; j_call: TRBJ2-3; v_call: TRBV5-1
cdr3_aa: CASSLPASGGPSYNEQFF; cdr3_nt: TGTGCCAGCAGTTTACCGGCTAGCGGGGGCCCTTCCTACAATGAGCAGTTCTTC; cdr3_length: 18; d_call: TRBD2; clone_size: .; j_call: TRBJ2-1; v_call: TRBV27
cdr3_aa: CASSTSPTGASNQPQHF; cdr3_nt: TGTGCCAGCTCAACGTCACCGACAGGGGCTAGCAATCAGCCCCAGCATTTT; cdr3_length: 17; d_call: TRBD1; clone_size: .; j_call: TRBJ1-5; v_call: TRBV18
cdr3_aa: CASSHRTGGNTGELFF; cdr3_nt: TGTGCCAGCAGCCACAGGACAGGGGGTAATACCGGGGAGCTGTTTTTT; cdr3_length: 16; d_call: TRBD1; clone_size: .; j_call: TRBJ2-2; v_call: TRBV7-2
cdr3_aa: CASSEVVRLLAPYEQYF; cdr3_nt: TGTGCCAGCAGTGAAGTGGTCAGGCTCCTCGCCCCCTACGAGCAGTACTTC; cdr3_length: 17; d_call: .; clone_size: .; j_call: TRBJ2-7; v_call: TRBV2
cdr3_aa: CASSVVALAGVLDEQFF; cdr3_nt: TGTGCCAGCAGCGTAGTTGCACTAGCGGGGGTACTCGATGAGCAGTTCTTC; cdr3_length: 17; d_call: TRBD2; clone_size: once; j_call: TRBJ2-1; v_call: TRBV9
cdr3_aa: CATSRALAGGVETQYF; cdr3_nt: TGTGCCACCAGCAGGGCATTGGCGGGAGGGGTGGAGACCCAGTACTTC; cdr3_length: 16; d_call: TRBD2; clone_size: few; j_call: TRBJ2-5; v_call: TRBV15
cdr3_aa: CARGGLAGVSDTQYF; cdr3_nt: TGTGCCAGAGGGGGACTAGCGGGAGTTTCAGATACGCAGTATTTT; cdr3_length: 15; d_call: TRBD2; clone_size: .; j_call: TRBJ2-3; v_call: TRBV2
cdr3_aa: CASSPGIQFQPQHF; cdr3_nt: TGTGCCAGCAGTCCCGGGATTCAATTTCAGCCCCAGCATTTT; cdr3_length: 14; d_call: .; clone_size: .; j_call: TRBJ1-5; v_call: TRBV28
cdr3_aa: CASSISRGNQPQHF; cdr3_nt: TGTGCCAGCAGCATTTCTAGAGGCAATCAGCCCCAGCATTTT; cdr3_length: 14; d_call: .; clone_size: .; j_call: TRBJ1-5; v_call: TRBV6-5
cdr3_aa: CASSQDEVIVYGYTF; cdr3_nt: TGCGCCAGCAGCCAAGATGAGGTCATCGTCTATGGCTACACCTTC; cdr3_length: 15; d_call: .; clone_size: .; j_call: TRBJ1-2; v_call: TRBV4-1
cdr3_aa: CASSHQESQGHEQYF; cdr3_nt: TGTGCCAGCAGCCACCAGGAGTCCCAGGGGCACGAGCAGTACTTC; cdr3_length: 15; d_call: .; clone_size: .; j_call: TRBJ2-7; v_call: TRBV4-2
cdr3_aa: CASSVEWGQGIGGELFF; cdr3_nt: TGTGCCAGCAGCGTAGAGTGGGGACAGGGAATTGGCGGGGAGCTGTTTTTT; cdr3_length: 17; d_call: TRBD1; clone_size: once; j_call: TRBJ2-2; v_call: TRBV9
cdr3_aa: CASSLELAGDYEQYF; cdr3_nt: TGCGCCAGCAGCTTGGAACTAGCGGGCGATTACGAGCAGTACTTC; cdr3_length: 15; d_call: TRBD2; clone_size: .; j_call: TRBJ2-7; v_call: TRBV5-1
cdr3_aa: CASSLWVSGGVIYGYTF; cdr3_nt: TGTGCCAGCAGTTTATGGGTTTCAGGGGGCGTGATCTATGGCTACACCTTC; cdr3_length: 17; d_call: TRBD1; clone_size: .; j_call: TRBJ1-2; v_call: TRBV28
cdr3_aa: CATSRDRGSEQYF; cdr3_nt: TGTGCCACCAGCAGAGATCGAGGTTCCGAGCAGTACTTC; cdr3_length: 13; d_call: .; clone_size: .; j_call: TRBJ2-7; v_call: TRBV15
cdr3_aa: CASSMRPGTQYF; cdr3_nt: TGTGCCAGTAGTATGAGGCCTGGGACCCAGTACTTC; cdr3_length: 12; d_call: .; clone_size: .; j_call: TRBJ2-5; v_call: TRBV19
cdr3_aa: CASSDFVGATSGYNEQFF; cdr3_nt: TGCGCCAGCAGTGACTTCGTGGGAGCGACTAGCGGCTACAATGAGCAGTTCTTC; cdr3_length: 18; d_call: TRBD2; clone_size: .; j_call: TRBJ2-1; v_call: TRBV10-2
cdr3_aa: CSVERVLINEQFF; cdr3_nt: TGCAGCGTTGAACGGGTACTCATCAATGAGCAGTTCTTC; cdr3_length: 13; d_call: .; clone_size: few; j_call: TRBJ2-1; v_call: TRBV29-1
cdr3_aa: CASSHRDRGLYGYTF; cdr3_nt: TGTGCCAGCAGCCACCGGGACAGGGGGCTATATGGCTACACCTTC; cdr3_length: 15; d_call: .; clone_size: .; j_call: TRBJ1-2; v_call: TRBV21-1
cdr3_aa: CSASRADTQYF; cdr3_nt: TGCAGTGCCAGCAGGGCAGATACGCAGTATTTT; cdr3_length: 11; d_call: .; clone_size: .; j_call: TRBJ2-3; v_call: TRBV20-1
cdr3_aa: CASSSGTGVEQYF; cdr3_nt: TGTGCCAGCAGCTCAGGGACAGGGGTCGAGCAGTACTTC; cdr3_length: 13; d_call: TRBD1; clone_size: .; j_call: TRBJ2-7; v_call: TRBV11-2
cdr3_aa: CASGFATAATEQFF; cdr3_nt: TGTGCTAGTGGTTTCGCTACAGCGGCTACAGAGCAGTTCTTC; cdr3_length: 14; d_call: .; clone_size: .; j_call: TRBJ2-1; v_call: TRBV12-5
cdr3_aa: CASTPGGGYTF; cdr3_nt: TGTGCCAGTACCCCGGGGGGGGGCTACACCTTC; cdr3_length: 11; d_call: .; clone_size: .; j_call: TRBJ1-2; v_call: TRBV19
cdr3_aa: CASSIPWRDHGYTF; cdr3_nt: TGTGCCAGTAGTATCCCCTGGCGGGACCATGGCTACACCTTC; cdr3_length: 14; d_call: .; clone_size: once; j_call: TRBJ1-2; v_call: TRBV19
cdr3_aa: CASSLGQGGYGYTF; cdr3_nt: TGTGCCAGCAGCTTGGGACAGGGAGGCTATGGCTACACCTTC; cdr3_length: 14; d_call: TRBD1; clone_size: .; j_call: TRBJ1-2; v_call: TRBV7-9
cdr3_aa: CASSQSRRLGNQPQHF; cdr3_nt: TGTGCCAGCAGCCAATCGAGGAGGTTGGGCAATCAGCCCCAGCATTTT; cdr3_length: 16; d_call: .; clone_size: .; j_call: TRBJ1-5; v_call: TRBV16
cdr3_aa: CATSKPGLAARDTQYF; cdr3_nt: TGTGCCACCAGCAAACCGGGACTAGCGGCCCGAGATACGCAGTATTTT; cdr3_length: 16; d_call: TRBD2; clone_size: .; j_call: TRBJ2-3; v_call: TRBV15
cdr3_aa: CASSTWTGDDSEQYF; cdr3_nt: TGTGCCAGTAGTACTTGGACAGGGGATGACAGCGAGCAGTACTTC; cdr3_length: 15; d_call: TRBD1; clone_size: .; j_call: TRBJ2-7; v_call: TRBV19